This TCR beta chain appears in the sequencing data of a study of regulatory T cells in long-lasting Graves disease. Investigators prepared the TCR beta libraries by applying iRepertoire HTBI primers and Arm-PCR of CDR3 regions. TCRdb reprocessed the multiplex PCR reads with MiXCR, giving one entry per CDR3 protein. The sample holds a few hundred thousand distinct CDR3 sequences, roughly 24% seen once. Time point reported: persistent/refractory GD, antithyroid drugs over 5 years with positive TRAb. From PBMCs, RNA was extracted and then used to make the TCR library. This clonotype has at least ten counts. This specimen consisted of peripheral blood mononuclear cells (PBMCs), obtained when the disease was refractory, from a patient treated with antithyroid drugs. This TCR was recovered from a woman aged 40 to 50 with Graves disease.

CDR3 DNA: TGTGCCAGCAGCCACTCGCAGGGGTTAGGCATTCAGTACTTC. This gives the protein CASSHSQGLGIQYF. The V call is TRBV3-1, the J call TRBJ2-4, with D possibly matching TRBD1 (6 bases). Per germline, CDR1 LGHDT and CDR2 YNNKEL (reference sequence). Trimming pared 3 bases from V and 9 bases from J, leaving 15 bases between. CDR3 length: 14 residues.